A single sample gave rise to the 22 T cell receptor beta chains below, sequenced in a study of T cell repertoires in cytomegalovirus infection. Antigen specificity for these receptors is unknown. Via MiXCR, TCRdb re-called the reads, giving one row per CDR3 protein. This sample has approximately 470,000 distinct CDR3 sequences, with about 42% found just once. The material was cultured PBMCs, obtained from culture after CMV antigen stimulation. The source is a human donor in good health (CMV status not recorded). Some clones in this sample may be carry-over from other donors' samples.

This clonotype appeared once. The chain is built from TRBV12-3 or TRBV12-4 and TRBJ1-2; D is unclear. The CDR3 totals 13 residues. Trimming took 6 bases from V and 4 from J, leaving 12 bases between them. CDR3 DNA sequence: TGTGCCAGCAGCCCTGAATCGGGCTATGGCTACACCTTC. Amino acid sequence: CASSPESGYGYTF.

The V and J genes are TRBV28 and TRBJ2-7; TRBD1 might be the D (6 bases). Germline V gene lookup returns CDR1 MDHEN and CDR2 SYDVKM. This CDR3 region has 15 residues. The ends were cut back, 7 bases at V and 1 base at J, with 17 bases in the middle. The CDR3 DNA reads TGTGCCAGCACCTCCCCCCAGCAGGGGTCCTACGAGCAGTACTTC. It specifies CASTSPQQGSYEQYF. Complete variable domain (other parts from reference TRBV28 and TRBJ2-7): DVKVTQSSRYLVKRTGEKVFLECVQDMDHENMFWYRQDPGLGLRLIYFSYDVKMKEKGDIPEGYSVSREKKERFSLILESASTNQTSMYLCASTSPQQGSYEQYFGPGTRLTVT.

The CDR3 protein is CARGTSGADTQYF. As DNA, the CDR3 is TGTGCCAGGGGGACTAGCGGGGCGGATACGCAGTATTTT. V gene TRBV2 combines with J gene TRBJ2-3; TRBD2 matches 13 bases. CDR1 is SNHLY, CDR2 FYNNEI, per germline. J lost 6 bases, V lost 9 bases, and 3 bases had no gene match. The CDR3 runs to 13 residues. Complete variable domain (other parts from reference TRBV2 and TRBJ2-3): EPEVTQTPSHQVTQMGQEVILRCVPISNHLYFYWYRQILGQKVEFLVSFYNNEISEKSEIFDDQFSVERPDGSNFTLKIRSTKLEDSAMYFCARGTSGADTQYFGPGTRLTVL.

This clonotype was counted only a few times. J is TRBJ2-5 and V is TRBV7-2; the match to TRBD1 covers 8 bases. The length of the CDR3 is 14 residues. Per the germline V gene, CDR1 is SGHTA and CDR2 is FQGNSA. After removal of 5 bases from V and 1 base from J, the junction contained 3 bases not matched to a gene. The CDR3 DNA follows: TGTGCCAGCAGCCGGGACAGGAGCCAAGAGACCCAGTACTTC. This encodes CASSRDRSQETQYF.

This clonotype was detected a few times. The V and J genes are TRBV7-9 and TRBJ2-3; 10 bases line up with TRBD2. There are 16 residues in the CDR3. CDR1 is SEHNR and CDR2 is FQNEAQ in the germline V gene (reference sequence). After removal of 2 bases from V and 6 bases from J, the junction contained 8 bases not matched to a gene. In nucleotides, the CDR3 is TGTGCCAGCAGCTTACGTCTAGCGGGGGATTTGGATACGCAGTATTTT. This gives the protein CASSLRLAGDLDTQYF.

The chain recombines TRBV19 with TRBJ2-3; D not resolved. V was pared by 5 bases and J by 8 bases, with 11 bases between. This CDR3 contains 12 residues. Looked up from germline, CDR1 is LNHDA and CDR2 is SQIVND (reference sequence). CDR3 sequence: CASSGPTGTQYF. As DNA, the CDR3 is TGTGCCAGTAGTGGCCCCACCGGTACGCAGTATTTT. The full variable domain, completed using reference TRBV19 and TRBJ2-3, is DGGITQSPKYLFRKEGQNVTLSCEQNLNHDAMYWYRQDPGQGLRLIYYSQIVNDFQKGDIAEGYSVSREKKESFPLTVTSAQKNPTAFYLCASSGPTGTQYFGPGTRLTVL.

This chain links TRBV7-2 with TRBJ1-6; 8 nucleotides line up with TRBD1. The CDR3 loop spans 13 amino acids. V lost 2 bases and J lost 13; bases outside the gene matches: 4. The V gene's germline CDR1 is SGHTA and CDR2 FQGNSA. The CDR3 loop is CASSLWGQAPLHF. The DNA for the CDR3 is TGTGCCAGCAGCTTATGGGGACAGGCGCCCCTCCACTTT.

The CDR3 nucleotides read TGTGCCACCAGCAGAGACCCCCTTAGCGGGAAGTATTTTAACTCCTACAATGAGCAGTTCTTC. Its protein product is CATSRDPLSGKYFNSYNEQFF. This chain links TRBV15 with TRBJ2-1; 8 bases map to TRBD2. Germline V gene data show CDR1 as LNHNV and CDR2 as YYDKDF (reference sequence). The V and J ends lost 0 bases and 0 bases, in that order; junction bases with no gene match: 16. This CDR3 is built from 21 residues.

This clonotype turned up a few times. This chain joins TRBV28 and TRBJ2-3; D unclear. The V and J ends lost 5 bases and 3 bases respectively, with 15 bases between them. The CDR3 is made up of 15 amino acids. Germline assignment: CDR1 MDHEN and CDR2 SYDVKM. The CDR3 loop is CASSPAGTSTDTQYF. The CDR3 region has the DNA TGTGCCAGCAGTCCCGCAGGAACCTCGACAGATACGCAGTATTTT.

The chain recombines TRBV12-3 or TRBV12-4 with TRBJ2-1; D may be TRBD1 (5 bases). CDR3 size: 11 residues. The V end was cut by 6 bases, the J end by 7 bases, with 7 bases between. The CDR3: CASRGRNEQFF. The CDR3 bases are TGTGCCAGCAGGGGGCGTAATGAGCAGTTCTTC.

This rearrangement joins TRBV7-2 to TRBJ2-3, with D maybe TRBD1 (5 bases). Trimming left V 0 bases short and J 6 bases short, with 10 bases between. The CDR3 consists of 14 residues. Germline V CDR1 and CDR2: SGHTA, FQGNSA. The DNA of the CDR3 is TGTGCCAGCAGCTTAGCGGTAGGGGTGGATACGCAGTATTTT. Translating it yields CASSLAVGVDTQYF.

The V gene is TRBV19, the J gene TRBJ1-5, with D hard to call. This CDR3 has 15 residues. V lost 4 bases to trimming and J lost 2 bases, with 12 bases between them. In germline, CDR1 is LNHDA, CDR2 SQIVND (reference sequence). This CDR3 reads CASSSGRGGNQPQHF. CDR3 coding DNA: TGTGCCAGTAGTAGCGGACGAGGCGGCAATCAGCCCCAGCATTTT.

V is TRBV7-9 and J is TRBJ2-1; D gene ambiguous. Trimming took off 5 bases at V and 6 bases at J, with 14 bases between the two ends. CDR1 and CDR2 from the germline V gene are SEHNR and FQNEAQ (reference sequence). The CDR3 consists of 14 residues. The CDR3 region is CASSQNFDINEQFF. The CDR3 DNA reads TGTGCCAGCAGCCAAAACTTCGACATCAATGAGCAGTTCTTC.

This clonotype was recorded once. This sequence joins TRBV15 and TRBJ2-2, with 8 nucleotides matching TRBD2. CDR3 length: 18 residues. V was pared by 4 bases and J by 4 bases, with 14 bases of the junction left unmatched. CDR1 and CDR2 (germline): LNHNV, YYDKDF (reference sequence). CDR3 coding DNA: TGTGCCACCAGCATAATGACGGGAGGGCTCAGCCCCACCGGGGAGCTGTTTTTT. Translation: CATSIMTGGLSPTGELFF.

This chain connects TRBV5-1 to TRBJ2-5; no reliable D call. This CDR3 is built from 13 residues. Germline CDR1 SGHRS, CDR2 YFSETQ. Trimming shortened V by 4 bases and J by 4 bases, and 11 bases separated the two germline ends. CDR3 residues: CASSPKSGETQYF. CDR3 coding DNA: TGCGCCAGCAGCCCGAAGTCGGGAGAGACCCAGTACTTC.

The chain combines TRBV12-3 or TRBV12-4 with TRBJ1-2; tentatively, D is TRBD1 (6 bases). The germline V and J ends were trimmed by 3 bases and 2 bases, with 16 bases remaining between them. This CDR3 comprises 16 residues. CDR3 DNA sequence: TGTGCCAGCAGTTTTCGCTCCAGGACAGCCAACTATGGCTACACCTTC. It specifies CASSFRSRTANYGYTF.

The chain employs TRBV6-2 or TRBV6-3 and TRBJ2-3; D gene uncertain. The germline gives CDR1 MNHEY, CDR2 SVGEGT. Trimming removed 0 bases at V and 2 bases at J, with 9 bases between. This CDR3 contains 15 residues. The CDR3 protein is CASSYSRADTDTQYF. In DNA, the CDR3 is TGTGCCAGCAGTTACTCACGGGCAGACACAGATACGCAGTATTTT.

The V call is TRBV7-9, the J call TRBJ2-7, with 9 positions matching TRBD1. From germline, CDR1 is SEHNR and CDR2 FQNEAQ (reference sequence). J lost 2 bases, V lost 5 bases, and 7 bases had no gene match. This CDR3 region has 15 residues. The CDR3 nucleotides are TGTGCCAGCAGCCCAATACGGACAGGGGCCTACGAGCAGTACTTC. Protein sequence: CASSPIRTGAYEQYF.

CDR3 bases: TGTGCCAGCAGCACCACCCAGGGCTACAATGAGCAGTTCTTC. Translation: CASSTTQGYNEQFF. V usage is TRBV7-6 and J usage is TRBJ2-1; D is possibly TRBD1 (5 bases). Germline CDR1 SGHVS, CDR2 FNYEAQ. Trimming cost V 5 bases and J 3 bases, with 11 bases left between them. This CDR3 is 14 amino acids long. Based on the CDR3 plus reference TRBV7-6 and TRBJ2-1, the full variable domain is GAGVSQSPRYKVTKRGQDVALRCDPISGHVSLYWYRQALGQGPEFLTYFNYEAQQDKSGLPNDRFSAERPEGSISTLTIQRTEQRDSAMYRCASSTTQGYNEQFFGPGTRLTVL.

The rearrangement uses TRBV6-6 and TRBJ2-5, with D possibly called TRBD1 or TRBD2 (5 bases each). The CDR3 extends over 19 amino acids. Germline V CDR1 and CDR2: MNHNY, SVGAGI (reference sequence). Trimming cost V 0 bases and J 3 bases, with 23 bases left between them. CDR3 region: CASSYSILVTYGAKETQYF. The CDR3 DNA follows: TGTGCCAGCAGTTACTCGATTTTGGTAACCTACGGGGCCAAAGAGACCCAGTACTTC.

This clonotype was observed a handful of times. The rearrangement links TRBV20-1 to TRBJ2-5; tentatively, D is TRBD2 (6 bases). The ends were cut back, 4 bases at V and 1 base at J, with 19 bases in the middle. This CDR3 comprises 16 residues. Per the germline V gene, CDR1 is DFQATT and CDR2 is SNEGSKA (reference sequence). As DNA, the CDR3 is TGCAGTGCTATGGCTGGGGCTAGCGCGCCCCAAGAGACCCAGTACTTC. Residues: CSAMAGASAPQETQYF.

V is TRBV6-1 and J is TRBJ1-6; TRBD1 is a possible D gene (5 bases). The CDR3 sequence is 17 residues long. Germline V lookup: CDR1 MNHNS, CDR2 SASEGT. The V and J ends lost 1 base and 8 bases respectively, with 18 bases between them. The CDR3 loop is CASSEGLFGGSDSPLHF. For the CDR3, the DNA is TGTGCCAGCAGTGAAGGCCTTTTTGGGGGTAGTGATTCACCCCTCCACTTT.